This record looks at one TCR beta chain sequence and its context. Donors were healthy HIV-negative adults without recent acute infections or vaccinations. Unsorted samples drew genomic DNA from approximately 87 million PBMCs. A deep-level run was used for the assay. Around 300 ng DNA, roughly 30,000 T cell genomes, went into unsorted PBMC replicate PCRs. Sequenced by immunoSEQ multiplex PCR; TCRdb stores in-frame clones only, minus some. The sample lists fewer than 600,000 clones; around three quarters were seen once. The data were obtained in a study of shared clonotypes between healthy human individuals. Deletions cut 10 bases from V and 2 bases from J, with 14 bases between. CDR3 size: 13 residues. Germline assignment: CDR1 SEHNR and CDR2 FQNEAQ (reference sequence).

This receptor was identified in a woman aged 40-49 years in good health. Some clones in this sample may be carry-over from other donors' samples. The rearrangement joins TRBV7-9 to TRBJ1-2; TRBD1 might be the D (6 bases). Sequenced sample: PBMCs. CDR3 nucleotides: TGTGCCACCCAAACACAGGGAAACTATGGCTACACCTTC. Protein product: CATQTQGNYGYTF. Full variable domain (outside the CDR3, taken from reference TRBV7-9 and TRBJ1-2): DTGVSQNPRHKITKRGQNVTFRCDPISEHNRLYWYRQTLGQGPEFLTYFQNEAQLEKSRLLSDRFSAERPKGSFSTLEIQRTEQGDSAMYLCATQTQGNYGYTFGSGTRLTVV.